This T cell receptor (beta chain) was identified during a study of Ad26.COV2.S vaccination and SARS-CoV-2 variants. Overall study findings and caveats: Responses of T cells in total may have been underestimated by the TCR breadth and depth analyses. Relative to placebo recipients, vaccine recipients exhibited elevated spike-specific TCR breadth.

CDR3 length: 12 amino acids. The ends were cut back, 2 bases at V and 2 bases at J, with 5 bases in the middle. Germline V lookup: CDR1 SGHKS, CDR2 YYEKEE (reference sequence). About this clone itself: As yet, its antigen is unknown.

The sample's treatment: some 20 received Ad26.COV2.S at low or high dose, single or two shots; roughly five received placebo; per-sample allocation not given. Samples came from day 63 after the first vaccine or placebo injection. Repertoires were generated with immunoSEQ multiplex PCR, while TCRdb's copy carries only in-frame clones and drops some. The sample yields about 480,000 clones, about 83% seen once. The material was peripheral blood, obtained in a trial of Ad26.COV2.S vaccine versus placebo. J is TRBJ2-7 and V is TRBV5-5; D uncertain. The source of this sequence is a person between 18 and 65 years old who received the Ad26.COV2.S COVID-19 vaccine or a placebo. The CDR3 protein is CASSLSPYEQYF. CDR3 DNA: TGTGCCAGCAGCTTATCGCCCTACGAGCAGTACTTC.